The rows below give T cell receptor beta chains drawn from one sample of a study of identical twins. One entry per CDR3 protein results from TCRdb running MiXCR on the 5' RACE reads. The sample shows some 1,700,000 distinct CDR3 sequences, more than 30% of them seen only once. The sample was cord blood. The source of these receptors is a newborn girl in good health. The CDR3 runs from the conserved cysteine through the conserved F or W. Each record gives: clone size, J gene, CDR3 length, D gene, V gene, CDR3 DNA, CDR3 protein. A D gene is named only where the DNA matches it firmly. Not every row has a clone size; where given, it reads once, few, many or a size class.

clone_size: .; j_call: TRBJ1-4; cdr3_length: 15; d_call: .; v_call: TRBV6-1; cdr3_nt: TGTGCCAGCAGTGAACCCGCAGCGACGGATGAAAAACTGTTTTTT; cdr3_aa: CASSEPAATDEKLFF
clone_size: .; j_call: TRBJ2-7; cdr3_length: 15; d_call: TRBD2; v_call: TRBV20-1; cdr3_nt: TGCAGTGCTCCTAGTAGCGGGAGCTCCTACAATGAGCAGTACTTC; cdr3_aa: CSAPSSGSSYNEQYF
clone_size: few; j_call: TRBJ2-2; cdr3_length: 18; d_call: .; v_call: TRBV4-2; cdr3_nt: TGTGCCAGCAGCCAAGATCCAGGGCGACTGGCTAACACCGGGGAGCTGTTTTTT; cdr3_aa: CASSQDPGRLANTGELFF
clone_size: .; j_call: TRBJ2-7; cdr3_length: 16; d_call: TRBD2; v_call: TRBV5-1; cdr3_nt: TGCGCCAGCAGCTTTACCCTTAGCGGGGCCTACAATGAGCAGTACTTC; cdr3_aa: CASSFTLSGAYNEQYF
clone_size: .; j_call: TRBJ1-6; cdr3_length: 16; d_call: TRBD1; v_call: TRBV7-9; cdr3_nt: TGTGCCAGCAGCTTAGACCGGACAGGGGGCAACTCACCCCTCCACTTT; cdr3_aa: CASSLDRTGGNSPLHF
clone_size: few; j_call: TRBJ2-5; cdr3_length: 18; d_call: .; v_call: TRBV7-8; cdr3_nt: TGTGCCAGCAGCTTAGCGCTTGGGAACCCCTCGGTGACGGAGACCCAGTACTTC; cdr3_aa: CASSLALGNPSVTETQYF
clone_size: many; j_call: TRBJ2-3; cdr3_length: 15; d_call: .; v_call: TRBV12-3/TRBV12-4; cdr3_nt: TGTGCCAGCAGTTCCAGCACCCCTAGCACAGATACGCAGTATTTT; cdr3_aa: CASSSSTPSTDTQYF
clone_size: few; j_call: TRBJ1-2; cdr3_length: 14; d_call: .; v_call: TRBV4-2; cdr3_nt: TGTGCCAGCAGTCAAGATCAGGGGAGAGATGGCTACACCTTC; cdr3_aa: CASSQDQGRDGYTF
clone_size: .; j_call: TRBJ2-3; cdr3_length: 15; d_call: .; v_call: TRBV7-2; cdr3_nt: TGTGCCAGCAGCCTAAGGGGGGAGTCGACAGATACGCAGTATTTT; cdr3_aa: CASSLRGESTDTQYF
clone_size: .; j_call: TRBJ2-3; cdr3_length: 14; d_call: .; v_call: TRBV12-3/TRBV12-4; cdr3_nt: TGTGCCAGCAGTTTGATTGGGAGGCGAGATACGCAGTATTTT; cdr3_aa: CASSLIGRRDTQYF
clone_size: .; j_call: TRBJ2-5; cdr3_length: 14; d_call: .; v_call: TRBV6-6; cdr3_nt: TGTGCCAGCAGTTACCCCAGCAGACCAGAGACCCAGTACTTC; cdr3_aa: CASSYPSRPETQYF
clone_size: few; j_call: TRBJ2-2; cdr3_length: 14; d_call: .; v_call: TRBV4-1; cdr3_nt: TGCGCCAGCAGCCAACCTCAGGGGACCGGGGAGCTGTTTTTT; cdr3_aa: CASSQPQGTGELFF
clone_size: .; j_call: TRBJ2-1; cdr3_length: 14; d_call: .; v_call: TRBV2; cdr3_nt: TGTGCCAGCAGTGACTCGTCCCCTTTTAGTGAGCAGTTCTTC; cdr3_aa: CASSDSSPFSEQFF
clone_size: .; j_call: TRBJ1-1; cdr3_length: 14; d_call: .; v_call: TRBV19; cdr3_nt: TGTGCCAGTACCAGGCAGCCCCTTACCCAGGAAGCTTTCTTT; cdr3_aa: CASTRQPLTQEAFF
clone_size: few; j_call: TRBJ1-5; cdr3_length: 14; d_call: .; v_call: TRBV7-9; cdr3_nt: TGTGCCAGCAGCTTAGACGGGAAGGGACAGCCCCAGCATTTT; cdr3_aa: CASSLDGKGQPQHF
clone_size: .; j_call: TRBJ2-7; cdr3_length: 13; d_call: .; v_call: TRBV10-3; cdr3_nt: TGTGCCATCAGTGAGGGGGGGCTCTACGAGCAGTACTTC; cdr3_aa: CAISEGGLYEQYF
clone_size: .; j_call: TRBJ2-7; cdr3_length: 13; d_call: TRBD2; v_call: TRBV5-6; cdr3_nt: TGTGCCAGCAGCTCCCGACTAGCGGGGGGGCAGTACTTC; cdr3_aa: CASSSRLAGGQYF
clone_size: .; j_call: TRBJ2-2; cdr3_length: 13; d_call: .; v_call: TRBV5-4; cdr3_nt: TGTGCCAGCACCCCTCAGAACACCGGGGAGCTGTTTTTT; cdr3_aa: CASTPQNTGELFF
clone_size: .; j_call: TRBJ1-6; cdr3_length: 16; d_call: TRBD1; v_call: TRBV6-5; cdr3_nt: TGTGCCAGCAGGCGGACAGGGAGGTCCTATAATTCACCCCTCCACTTT; cdr3_aa: CASRRTGRSYNSPLHF
clone_size: few; j_call: TRBJ1-4; cdr3_length: 18; d_call: TRBD1; v_call: TRBV20-1; cdr3_nt: TGCAGTGCTACAGAGACAGGGGCCCTCCTTGCAACTAATGAAAAACTGTTTTTT; cdr3_aa: CSATETGALLATNEKLFF
clone_size: .; j_call: TRBJ2-7; cdr3_length: 16; d_call: TRBD2; v_call: TRBV5-1; cdr3_nt: TGCGCCAGCAGCTGGGGACTAGCGTGTTCCTACAATGAGCAGTACTTC; cdr3_aa: CASSWGLACSYNEQYF
clone_size: many; j_call: TRBJ1-2; cdr3_length: 11; d_call: .; v_call: TRBV10-3; cdr3_nt: TGTGCCATCAGTGAGGACTATGGCTACACCTTC; cdr3_aa: CAISEDYGYTF
clone_size: .; j_call: TRBJ2-7; cdr3_length: 15; d_call: .; v_call: TRBV3-1; cdr3_nt: TGTGCCAGCAGCCAAAGACGGGAGACCTACAATGAGCAGTACTTC; cdr3_aa: CASSQRRETYNEQYF
clone_size: .; j_call: TRBJ1-2; cdr3_length: 18; d_call: .; v_call: TRBV9; cdr3_nt: TGTGCCAGCAGCGTAGCGGGAGCCGCCTACGAGCAGTTCTATGGCTACACCTTC; cdr3_aa: CASSVAGAAYEQFYGYTF
clone_size: few; j_call: TRBJ2-1; cdr3_length: 14; d_call: TRBD2; v_call: TRBV12-3/TRBV12-4; cdr3_nt: TGTGCCAGCACCTGGGGGACTAGTCGCAATGAGCAGTTCTTC; cdr3_aa: CASTWGTSRNEQFF
clone_size: .; j_call: TRBJ1-1; cdr3_length: 13; d_call: .; v_call: TRBV14; cdr3_nt: TGTGCCGGCAGCCAAGGGGTCTACACTGAAGCTTTCTTT; cdr3_aa: CAGSQGVYTEAFF
clone_size: .; j_call: TRBJ2-3; cdr3_length: 18; d_call: TRBD2; v_call: TRBV12-3/TRBV12-4; cdr3_nt: TGTGCCAGCAGCCCAGGACTAGCGGGGGGTTTGAGCACAGATACGCAGTATTTT; cdr3_aa: CASSPGLAGGLSTDTQYF
clone_size: many; j_call: TRBJ1-2; cdr3_length: 11; d_call: .; v_call: TRBV7-9; cdr3_nt: TGTGCCAGCAGCTTAGACGGTGGCTACACCTTC; cdr3_aa: CASSLDGGYTF
clone_size: few; j_call: TRBJ2-5; cdr3_length: 15; d_call: .; v_call: TRBV24-1; cdr3_nt: TGTGCCACCAGTGATTTCCCGACAGGAGGTGAGACCCAGTACTTC; cdr3_aa: CATSDFPTGGETQYF
clone_size: few; j_call: TRBJ2-3; cdr3_length: 16; d_call: .; v_call: TRBV12-3/TRBV12-4; cdr3_nt: TGTGCCAGCAGTTCCGGGCGGGGAGGATTAGGTGATACGCAGTATTTT; cdr3_aa: CASSSGRGGLGDTQYF
clone_size: many; j_call: TRBJ1-4; cdr3_length: 13; d_call: TRBD1; v_call: TRBV4-1; cdr3_nt: TGCGCCAGCAGAAGACAGGGGGGCGAAAAACTGTTTTTT; cdr3_aa: CASRRQGGEKLFF
clone_size: few; j_call: TRBJ2-7; cdr3_length: 13; d_call: .; v_call: TRBV10-3; cdr3_nt: TGTGCCATCAGTGAGTCAGGGGTTTGGGAGCAGTACTTC; cdr3_aa: CAISESGVWEQYF
clone_size: .; j_call: TRBJ1-1; cdr3_length: 11; d_call: .; v_call: TRBV20-1; cdr3_nt: TGCAGTGCTAGATATTCCACTGAAGCTTTCTTT; cdr3_aa: CSARYSTEAFF
clone_size: few; j_call: TRBJ1-4; cdr3_length: 14; d_call: .; v_call: TRBV5-1; cdr3_nt: TGCGCCAGCAGCTTGCCCGGAATTAATGAAAAACTGTTTTTT; cdr3_aa: CASSLPGINEKLFF
clone_size: .; j_call: TRBJ1-1; cdr3_length: 15; d_call: .; v_call: TRBV10-3; cdr3_nt: TGTGCCATCAGTGAGTCGGCAGTGGGAGGGACTGAAGCTTTCTTT; cdr3_aa: CAISESAVGGTEAFF
clone_size: few; j_call: TRBJ2-5; cdr3_length: 15; d_call: TRBD2; v_call: TRBV4-1; cdr3_nt: TGCGCCAGCAGCCAGCTAGCGGGACTACAAGAGACCCAGTACTTC; cdr3_aa: CASSQLAGLQETQYF
clone_size: few; j_call: TRBJ1-1; cdr3_length: 13; d_call: TRBD1; v_call: TRBV7-9; cdr3_nt: TGTGCCAGCAGCGGAGGGGGCCACACTGAAGCTTTCTTT; cdr3_aa: CASSGGGHTEAFF
clone_size: .; j_call: TRBJ2-1; cdr3_length: 16; d_call: TRBD2; v_call: TRBV9; cdr3_nt: TGTGCCAGCAGCGTAGACCAAGCGGGGGAATACAATGAGCAGTTCTTC; cdr3_aa: CASSVDQAGEYNEQFF
clone_size: few; j_call: TRBJ2-3; cdr3_length: 16; d_call: .; v_call: TRBV18; cdr3_nt: TGTGCCAGCTCACCACCAACGGGAGTCAGAGCAGATACGCAGTATTTT; cdr3_aa: CASSPPTGVRADTQYF
clone_size: many; j_call: TRBJ2-5; cdr3_length: 11; d_call: .; v_call: TRBV29-1; cdr3_nt: TGCAGCGTTGGAGAGATCGGGACCCAGTACTTC; cdr3_aa: CSVGEIGTQYF
clone_size: .; j_call: TRBJ1-4; cdr3_length: 16; d_call: .; v_call: TRBV6-5; cdr3_nt: TGTGCCAGCAGTTACTGGATGGGTTCAACTAATGAAAAACTGTTTTTT; cdr3_aa: CASSYWMGSTNEKLFF
clone_size: .; j_call: TRBJ2-1; cdr3_length: 10; d_call: .; v_call: TRBV6-4; cdr3_nt: TGTGCCAGCACGGTAGCTGAGCAGTTCTTC; cdr3_aa: CASTVAEQFF
clone_size: .; j_call: TRBJ1-1; cdr3_length: 15; d_call: TRBD1; v_call: TRBV4-1; cdr3_nt: TGCGCCAGCAGCCAAGTTGGACAGGGGAGGACTGAAGCTTTCTTT; cdr3_aa: CASSQVGQGRTEAFF
clone_size: many; j_call: TRBJ2-3; cdr3_length: 16; d_call: .; v_call: TRBV11-2; cdr3_nt: TGTGCCAGCAGCCCCCCCAAGGTGGGGAGCACAGATACGCAGTATTTT; cdr3_aa: CASSPPKVGSTDTQYF
clone_size: few; j_call: TRBJ2-1; cdr3_length: 13; d_call: .; v_call: TRBV3-1; cdr3_nt: TGTGCCAGCAGCCAAGTACCCCCTAATGAGCAGTTCTTC; cdr3_aa: CASSQVPPNEQFF
clone_size: .; j_call: TRBJ2-1; cdr3_length: 16; d_call: TRBD2; v_call: TRBV6-6; cdr3_nt: TGTGCCAGCAGTTATGCCTCCGGGCTAGCGGACAATGAGCAGTTCTTC; cdr3_aa: CASSYASGLADNEQFF
clone_size: .; j_call: TRBJ2-5; cdr3_length: 16; d_call: TRBD2; v_call: TRBV28; cdr3_nt: TGTGCCAGCAGTCCGTGGAGTAGCGGGATAACGGAGACCCAGTACTTC; cdr3_aa: CASSPWSSGITETQYF
clone_size: .; j_call: TRBJ2-7; cdr3_length: 18; d_call: .; v_call: TRBV14; cdr3_nt: TGTGCCAGCAGCCAAGGGCGGATCCTGCCTAGCACCTACTACGAGCAGTACTTC; cdr3_aa: CASSQGRILPSTYYEQYF